A single sample is the source of the 9 T cell receptor beta chains below, sequenced in a study of T cells after yellow fever vaccination. Via MiXCR, TCRdb re-called the 5' RACE reads, giving one row per CDR3 protein. Of some 670,000 distinct CDR3 sequences listed, roughly 12% are singletons. The source material was PBMCs, sampled on the day of the yellow fever booster vaccination. Receptor source: a man younger than 45 who received the YFV17D yellow fever vaccine.

J is TRBJ1-5 and V is TRBV25-1; tentative D call: TRBD1 (6 bases). The length of the CDR3 is 15 residues. Germline lookup yields CDR1 MGHDK and CDR2 SYGVNS. Between the trimmed V and J ends, which lost 9 bases and 6 bases, there was a span of 21 bases. CDR3 nucleotide sequence: TGTGCCAGTCAACCGGGCCCAGGGGAGGGTCAGCCCCAGCATTTT. Protein: CASQPGPGEGQPQHF. Supplemented by reference TRBV25-1 and TRBJ1-5, the full variable domain reads EADIYQTPRYLVIGTGKKITLECSQTMGHDKMYWYQQDPGMELHLIHYSYGVNSTEKGDLSSESTVSRIRTEHFPLTLESARPSHTSQYLCASQPGPGEGQPQHFGDGTRLSIL.

This clonotype was detected a few times. In DNA form, the CDR3 reads TGTGCCACCAGCTCGGCTAGCGCGCCCACAGATACGCAGTATTTT. As protein: CATSSASAPTDTQYF. The chain employs TRBV15 and TRBJ2-3, with D possibly matching TRBD2 (6 bases). Germline CDR1 is LNHNV and CDR2 is YYDKDF (reference sequence). V lost 5 bases and J lost 2, with 14 bases in between. The CDR3 contains 15 residues. Using reference TRBV15 and TRBJ2-3 for the parts outside the CDR3, the full variable domain is DAMVIQNPRYQVTQFGKPVTLSCSQTLNHNVMYWYQQKSSQAPKLLFHYYDKDFNNEADTPDNFQSRRPNTSFCFLDIRSPGLGDTAMYLCATSSASAPTDTQYFGPGTRLTVL.

The gene calls are TRBV5-1 and TRBJ2-4; TRBD2 might be the D (5 bases). CDR3 length: 14 residues. V dropped 2 bases and J dropped 10 bases, with 16 bases sitting between them. The germline V gene has CDR1 SGHRS and CDR2 YFSETQ. The CDR3 DNA sequence: TGCGCCAGCAGCTTCAGTGGCGAACCGGGGATTCAGTACTTC. It translates to CASSFSGEPGIQYF. Looking up the rest from reference TRBV5-1 and TRBJ2-4 gives the full variable domain: KAGVTQTPRYLIKTRGQQVTLSCSPISGHRSVSWYQQTPGQGLQFLFEYFSETQRNKGNFPGRFSGRQFSNSRSEMNVSTLELGDSALYLCASSFSGEPGIQYFGAGTRLSVL.

This clonotype showed up just a few times. The rearrangement joins TRBV7-6 to TRBJ2-1, with D perhaps matching TRBD1 or TRBD2 (5 bases each). V was cut by 1 base and J by 4 bases, with 11 bases left in between. The CDR3 consists of 15 residues. CDR1 and CDR2 (germline): SGHVS, FNYEAQ. The CDR3 spells CASSLGGNGYNEQFF. DNA of the CDR3: TGTGCCAGCAGCTTAGGGGGGAACGGGTACAATGAGCAGTTCTTC.

This clonotype was found a few times. The V and J genes are TRBV5-1 and TRBJ2-5; TRBD2 agrees at 12 bases. The germline V gene encodes CDR1 SGHRS and CDR2 YFSETQ. There are 16 residues in the CDR3. V lost 4 bases to trimming and J lost 1 base; unmatched junction nucleotides: 5. CDR3 loop: CASSDLAGGPQETQYF. DNA of the CDR3: TGCGCCAGCAGCGATCTAGCGGGAGGGCCCCAAGAGACCCAGTACTTC. Drawing the rest from reference TRBV5-1 and TRBJ2-5, the complete variable domain is KAGVTQTPRYLIKTRGQQVTLSCSPISGHRSVSWYQQTPGQGLQFLFEYFSETQRNKGNFPGRFSGRQFSNSRSEMNVSTLELGDSALYLCASSDLAGGPQETQYFGPGTRLLVL.

This chain links TRBV29-1 with TRBJ2-1; possibly TRBD1 or TRBD2 for D (5 bases each). The CDR3 spans 14 residues. CDR1 and CDR2 from the germline V gene are SQVTM and ANQGSEA. V lost 7 bases and J lost 6, with 19 bases in between. The CDR3 loop is CSGGRRELINEQFF. The CDR3 DNA reads as TGCAGCGGGGGCCGCCGGGAACTGATCAATGAGCAGTTCTTC.

This clonotype was counted a few times. The CDR3 DNA reads as TGTGCCAGCAGCTTAGGCGGACTAGTTCCCGATACGCAGTATTTT. This translates into CASSLGGLVPDTQYF. The chain links TRBV7-8 to TRBJ2-3, with TRBD2 matching over 7 bases. Germline V gene data show CDR1 as SGHVS and CDR2 as FQNEAQ. The trim removed 1 base at V and 6 bases at J, leaving 7 bases unmatched. The length of the CDR3 is 15 residues.

The rearrangement links TRBV2 to TRBJ2-7; no clear D. In germline, CDR1 is SNHLY, CDR2 FYNNEI. The CDR3 totals 12 residues. Trimming cost V 6 bases and J 9 bases, with 15 bases left between them. This CDR3 is CASSDLRLGQYF. CDR3 sequence (DNA): TGTGCCAGCAGCGACCTTCGGTTAGGGCAGTACTTC.

V is TRBV4-3 and J is TRBJ2-5, with D unclear. V was cut by 3 bases and J by 6 bases, with 17 bases left in between. The CDR3 loop spans 15 amino acids. From germline, CDR1 is LGHNA and CDR2 YSLEER. This CDR3 is CASSQEISGRQTQYF. The CDR3 coding sequence is TGCGCCAGCAGCCAGGAGATATCGGGTCGGCAGACCCAGTACTTC.